A selection of T cell receptor beta chains follows, all from one sample in a study of a mutant IDH1 vaccine in newly diagnosed glioma. TCRdb keeps only in-frame clones here, not all; method: immunoSEQ multiplex PCR. The sample has 99,000 or so clones, over 85% seen once. The specimen comprised PBMCs, sampled from a glioma patient treated with radiotherapy, temozolomide or both. The receptor set was obtained from a woman aged 50 to 65 with glioma. Both conserved end residues are part of each CDR3. A D gene is named only where the DNA matches it firmly. Where a row states a size, it is once, few, many or the class of an expanded clone; other rows omit it.

>.|TRBJ1-1|TRBV6-1|.
CASSVQAIGRTEAFF
TGTGCCAGCAGTGTACAGGCCATCGGGCGCACTGAAGCTTTCTTT
>.|TRBJ1-2|TRBV28|.
CASSLDAANYGYTF
TGTGCCAGCAGTTTAGACGCAGCTAACTATGGCTACACCTTC
>.|TRBJ2-5|TRBV10-3|.
CAIAKFAGSPQETQYF
TGTGCCATCGCCAAATTTGCGGGCTCTCCCCAAGAGACCCAGTACTTC
>.|TRBJ2-1|TRBV6-6|TRBD2
CASSSTSETYNEQFF
TGTGCCAGCAGTAGCACTAGCGAAACCTACAATGAGCAGTTCTTC
>.|TRBJ2-1|TRBV28|TRBD2
CASSQREGRFSSYNEQFF
TGTGCCAGCAGCCAAAGGGAGGGCAGGTTCAGCTCCTACAATGAGCAGTTCTTC
>.|TRBJ2-7|TRBV28|.
CASFQVGSSYEQYF
TGTGCCAGCTTTCAAGTAGGGAGCTCCTACGAGCAGTACTTC
>.|TRBJ2-1|TRBV7-9|TRBD2
CALPELASNEQFF
TGTGCCCTTCCGGAACTAGCGTCCAATGAGCAGTTCTTC
>.|TRBJ1-3|TRBV6-1|.
CASSKGVLGNTIYF
TGTGCCAGCAGTAAAGGAGTCTTAGGAAACACCATATATTTT
>.|TRBJ1-5|TRBV4-1|TRBD1
CASSMGYSLTGEQPQHF
TGCGCCAGCAGTATGGGGTATTCGTTGACAGGGGAACAGCCCCAGCATTTT
>.|TRBJ2-3|TRBV11-2|TRBD2
CASRPELAGGPHTQYF
TGTGCCAGCAGACCAGAGTTGGCGGGAGGGCCACATACGCAGTATTTT
>.|TRBJ1-1|TRBV15|.
CATSRDTTANTEAFF
TGTGCCACCAGCAGAGATACAACAGCAAACACTGAAGCTTTCTTT
>.|TRBJ2-3|TRBV7-9|.
CASSPGASTDTQYF
TGTGCCAGCAGCCCCGGAGCTAGCACAGATACGCAGTATTTT
>.|TRBJ1-1|TRBV5-1|.
CASSLTGYTEAFF
TGCGCCAGCAGCTTAACAGGGTACACTGAAGCTTTCTTT
>.|TRBJ2-7|TRBV7-9|.
CASSLAQVGTYEQYF
TGTGCCAGCAGCTTAGCACAGGTGGGAACCTACGAGCAGTACTTC
>.|TRBJ2-6|TRBV6-1|.
CASIASAGANVLTF
TGTGCCAGCATCGCGTCTGCTGGGGCCAACGTCCTGACTTTC
>.|TRBJ2-5|TRBV5-4|.
CASSQVGGEETQYF
TGTGCCAGCAGCCAAGTGGGAGGAGAAGAGACCCAGTACTTC
>.|TRBJ1-5|TRBV21-1|.
CASSKVPDRGYSNQPQHF
TGTGCCAGCAGCAAAGTTCCGGACAGGGGTTATAGCAATCAGCCCCAGCATTTT
>.|TRBJ1-1|TRBV5-1|.
CASSLRTEAFF
TGCGCCAGCAGCTTGAGAACTGAAGCTTTCTTT
>.|TRBJ2-2|TRBV2|TRBD1
CASSIETGYTGELFF
TGTGCCAGCAGCATCGAGACAGGGTATACCGGGGAGCTGTTTTTT
>.|TRBJ1-5|TRBV19|.
CASSIRRGGVDLQHF
TGTGCCAGTAGTATTCGCAGGGGCGGGGTGGATCTCCAGCATTTT
>.|TRBJ1-5|TRBV6-6|.
CASSARTGGRPQHF
TGTGCCAGCAGTGCCCGGACGGGGGGTCGGCCCCAGCATTTT
>.|TRBJ2-3|TRBV6-4|.
CASRADCTDTQYF
TGTGCCAGCAGGGCGGACTGCACAGATACGCAGTATTTT
>.|TRBJ1-1|TRBV2|TRBD1
CASTHGNPGGFGGPEAFF
TGTGCCAGCACCCATGGCAATCCAGGGGGGTTCGGGGGCCCTGAAGCTTTCTTT
>.|TRBJ2-3|TRBV7-2|TRBD2
CATRGSPDTQYF
TGTGCTACGCGGGGGTCGCCAGATACGCAGTATTTT
>.|TRBJ2-1|TRBV28|.
CASSFRGAGYNEQFF
TGTGCCAGCAGTTTTCGTGGGGCGGGGTACAATGAGCAGTTCTTC
>.|TRBJ2-7|TRBV6-5|TRBD1
CASRSGTGSPEQYF
TGTGCCAGTAGGTCCGGGACAGGGAGTCCCGAGCAGTACTTC
>.|TRBJ1-6|TRBV11-2|.
CASSPNRDSSPLHF
TGTGCCAGCAGCCCCAACAGGGATAGCTCACCCCTCCACTTT
>once|TRBJ2-1|TRBV6-5|TRBD1
CASSPDRARNEQFF
TGTGCCAGCAGTCCGGACAGGGCCCGCAATGAGCAGTTCTTC
>.|TRBJ2-7|TRBV28|TRBD1
CASRGQGITYEQYF
TGTGCCAGCAGAGGACAGGGCATAACCTACGAGCAGTACTTC
>.|TRBJ2-3|TRBV19|.
CASSLRDTQYF
TGTGCCAGTAGCCTCAGGGATACGCAGTATTTT
>.|TRBJ1-5|TRBV28|.
CASGTAAQHF
TGTGCCAGCGGGACGGCGGCCCAGCATTTT
>.|TRBJ2-2|TRBV10-1|TRBD2
CASSESLLARNTGELFF
TGCGCCAGCAGTGAGTCCCTACTAGCGCGAAACACCGGGGAGCTGTTTTTT
>.|TRBJ2-1|TRBV5-1|TRBD1
CASSQQGQGAGEQFF
TGCGCCAGCAGCCAACAGGGACAGGGGGCGGGAGAGCAGTTCTTC
>once|TRBJ2-3|TRBV10-3|.
CAIRSSRDSDTQYF
TGTGCCATCAGGTCCTCGCGGGACTCAGATACGCAGTATTTT